These 5 T cell receptor beta chains originate from one sample sequenced in a study of lung T cells in sarcoidosis with Löfgren's syndrome. TCRdb called the reads again in MiXCR, with one record for every CDR3 protein. In the table there are 60,000 to 70,000 distinct CDR3 sequences, over 20% of which are singletons. The specimen was CD4+ T cells from PBMCs. The source is a human donor with sarcoidosis (Löfgren's syndrome or another form), or a control subject (not recorded which).

The rearrangement joins TRBV7-6 to TRBJ2-2, with TRBD1 matching over 8 bases. J was trimmed by 5 bases and V by 5 bases; bases with no gene match: 13. Germline V CDR1 and CDR2: SGHVS, FNYEAQ. The CDR3 is made up of 17 amino acids. The chain's CDR3 is CASSIVAGTGSTGELFF. DNA of the CDR3: TGTGCCAGCAGCATTGTCGCTGGGACAGGATCGACCGGGGAGCTGTTTTTT.

A few counts support this clonotype. The chain joins TRBV3-1 to TRBJ1-2; TRBD1 is a possible D gene (5 bases). V was cut by 0 bases and J by 7 bases, with 9 bases left in between. The germline V gene has CDR1 LGHDT and CDR2 YNNKEL (reference sequence). This CDR3 comprises 13 residues. The CDR3 is CASSQDRGFGYTF. DNA for the CDR3: TGTGCCAGCAGCCAAGATCGGGGGTTTGGCTACACCTTC.

Many counts were recorded for this clonotype. This rearrangement joins TRBV20-1 to TRBJ1-5; D may be TRBD1 (6 bases). The CDR3 is 18 amino acids. Germline CDR1 reads DFQATT; CDR2 reads SNEGSKA (reference sequence). Trimming cost V 0 bases and J 2 bases, with 20 bases left between them. CDR3 region: CSARDPVGGPDGNQPQHF. The DNA for the CDR3 is TGCAGTGCTAGAGACCCCGTTGGGGGGCCCGATGGCAATCAGCCCCAGCATTTT.

This clonotype was detected only a few times. The chain is built from TRBV19 and TRBJ1-2; D gene unclear. CDR1 and CDR2 from the germline V gene are LNHDA and SQIVND (reference sequence). The length of the CDR3 is 12 residues. Trimming pared 9 bases from V and 3 bases from J, leaving 11 bases between. The CDR3 DNA reads TGTGCCAGCAGGACGGCAGACTATGGCTACACCTTC. Amino acids: CASRTADYGYTF.

This clonotype was counted only a few times. The V call is TRBV2, the J call TRBJ1-5; 12 bases match TRBD1. The germline CDR1 and CDR2 sequences are SNHLY and FYNNEI. With V trimmed by 4 bases and J by 4 bases, 2 bases remained unmatched. The CDR3 length is 15 residues. The CDR3 bases are TGTGCCAGCAGTGGGGACAGGGGGCCAAATCAGCCCCAGCATTTT. Protein: CASSGDRGPNQPQHF.